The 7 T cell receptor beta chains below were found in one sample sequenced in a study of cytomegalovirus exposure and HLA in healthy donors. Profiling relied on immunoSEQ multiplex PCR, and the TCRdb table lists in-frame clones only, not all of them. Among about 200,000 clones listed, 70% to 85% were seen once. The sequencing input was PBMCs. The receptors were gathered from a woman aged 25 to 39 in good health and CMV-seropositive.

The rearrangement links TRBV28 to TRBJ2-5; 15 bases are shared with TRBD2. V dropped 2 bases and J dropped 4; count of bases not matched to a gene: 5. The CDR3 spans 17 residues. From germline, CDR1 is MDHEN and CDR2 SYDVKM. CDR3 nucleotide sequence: TGTGCCAGCAGTTTAGGGACTAGCGGGAGGAGGCTAGAGACCCAGTACTTC. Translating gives CASSLGTSGRRLETQYF. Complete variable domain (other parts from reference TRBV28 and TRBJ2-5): DVKVTQSSRYLVKRTGEKVFLECVQDMDHENMFWYRQDPGLGLRLIYFSYDVKMKEKGDIPEGYSVSREKKERFSLILESASTNQTSMYLCASSLGTSGRRLETQYFGPGTRLLVL.

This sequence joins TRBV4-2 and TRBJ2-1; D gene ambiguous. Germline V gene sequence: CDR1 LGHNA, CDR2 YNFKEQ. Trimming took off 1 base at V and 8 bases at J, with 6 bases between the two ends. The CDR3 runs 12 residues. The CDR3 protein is CASSQVADEQFF. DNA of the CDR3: TGTGCCAGCAGCCAAGTGGCGGATGAGCAGTTCTTC.

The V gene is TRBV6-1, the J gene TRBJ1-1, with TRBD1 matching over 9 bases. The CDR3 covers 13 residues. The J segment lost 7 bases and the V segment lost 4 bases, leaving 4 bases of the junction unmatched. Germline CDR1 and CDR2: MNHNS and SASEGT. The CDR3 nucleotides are TGTGCCAGCAGTGGGGGGACAGGGCGTGAAGCTTTCTTT. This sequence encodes CASSGGTGREAFF.

The CDR3 here is CASSVSPDSNQPQHF. The CDR3 DNA is TGTGCCAGCAGCGTCTCCCCAGATAGCAATCAGCCCCAGCATTTT. This chain links TRBV9 with TRBJ1-5; D remains ambiguous. This CDR3 spans 15 amino acids. Trimming removed 2 bases from V and 0 bases from J, with 9 bases in between. The germline V gene encodes CDR1 SGDLS and CDR2 YYNGEE.

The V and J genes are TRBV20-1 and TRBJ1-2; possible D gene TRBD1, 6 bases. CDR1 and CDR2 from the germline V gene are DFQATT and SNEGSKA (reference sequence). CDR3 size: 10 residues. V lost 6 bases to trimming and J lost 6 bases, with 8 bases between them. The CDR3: CSAGGNGYTF. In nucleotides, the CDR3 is TGCAGTGCAGGGGGAAATGGCTACACCTTC.

The CDR3 loop reads CASSVVGREETQYF. DNA of the CDR3: TGTGCCAGCAGCGTAGTCGGGCGGGAAGAGACCCAGTACTTC. The V and J genes are TRBV9 and TRBJ2-5, with D perhaps TRBD2 (5 bases). This CDR3 is built from 14 residues. Germline loops: CDR1 SGDLS, CDR2 YYNGEE. The V gene lost 0 bases and the J gene lost 3 bases, with 9 bases spanning the gap.

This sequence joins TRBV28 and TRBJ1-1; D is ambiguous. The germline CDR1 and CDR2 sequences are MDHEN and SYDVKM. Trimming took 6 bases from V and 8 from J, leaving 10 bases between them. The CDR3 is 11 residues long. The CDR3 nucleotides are TGTGCCAGCAGGGTGTACTCCGAAGCTTTCTTT. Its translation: CASRVYSEAFF.